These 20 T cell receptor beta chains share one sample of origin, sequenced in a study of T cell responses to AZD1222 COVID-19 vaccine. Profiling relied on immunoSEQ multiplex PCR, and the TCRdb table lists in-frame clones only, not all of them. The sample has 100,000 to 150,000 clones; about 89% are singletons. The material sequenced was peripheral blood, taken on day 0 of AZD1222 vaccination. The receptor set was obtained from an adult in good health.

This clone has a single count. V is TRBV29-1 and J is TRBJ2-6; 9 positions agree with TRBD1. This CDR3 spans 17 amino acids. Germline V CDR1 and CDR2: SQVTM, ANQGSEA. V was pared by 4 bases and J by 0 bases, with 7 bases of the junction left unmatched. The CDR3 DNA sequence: TGCAGCGTTGGGGGACAGGGTTACTACTCTGGGGCCAACGTCCTGACTTTC. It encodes CSVGGQGYYSGANVLTF.

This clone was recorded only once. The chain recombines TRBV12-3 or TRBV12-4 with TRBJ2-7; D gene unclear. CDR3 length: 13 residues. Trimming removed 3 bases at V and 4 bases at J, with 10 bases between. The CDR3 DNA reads TGTGCCAGCAGTTTGGGCTGGGCGTACGAGCAGTACTTC. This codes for CASSLGWAYEQYF.

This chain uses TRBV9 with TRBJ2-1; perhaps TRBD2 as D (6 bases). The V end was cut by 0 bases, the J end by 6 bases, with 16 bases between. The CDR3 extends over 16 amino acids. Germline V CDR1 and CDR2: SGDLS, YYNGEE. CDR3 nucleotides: TGTGCCAGCAGCGTAGCCCCAGCTCGGGGGATCAATGAGCAGTTCTTC. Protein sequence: CASSVAPARGINEQFF.

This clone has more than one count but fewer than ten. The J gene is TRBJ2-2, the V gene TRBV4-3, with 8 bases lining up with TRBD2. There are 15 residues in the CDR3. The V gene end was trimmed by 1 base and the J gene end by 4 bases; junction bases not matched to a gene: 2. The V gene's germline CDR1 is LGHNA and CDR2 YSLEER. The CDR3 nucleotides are TGCGCCAGCAGCCAAGCGGGAGGGCCCACCGGGGAGCTGTTTTTT. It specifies CASSQAGGPTGELFF.

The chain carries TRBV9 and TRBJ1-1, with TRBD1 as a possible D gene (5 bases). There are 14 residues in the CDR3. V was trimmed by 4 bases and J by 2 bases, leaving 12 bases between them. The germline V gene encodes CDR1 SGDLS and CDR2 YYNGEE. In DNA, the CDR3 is TGTGCCAGCAGCTGGGGGACGGGTAACACTGAAGCTTTCTTT. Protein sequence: CASSWGTGNTEAFF.

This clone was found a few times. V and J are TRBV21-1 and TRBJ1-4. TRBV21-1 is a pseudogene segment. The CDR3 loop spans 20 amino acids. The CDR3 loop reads CASSRVGGGPELATNEKLFF. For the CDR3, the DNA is TGTGCCAGCAGTCGGGTTGGGGGGGGACCGGAACTTGCAACTAATGAAAAACTGTTTTTT.

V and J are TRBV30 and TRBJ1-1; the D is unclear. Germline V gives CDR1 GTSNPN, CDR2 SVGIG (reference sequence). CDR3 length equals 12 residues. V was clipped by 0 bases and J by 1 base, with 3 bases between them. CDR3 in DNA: TGTGCCTGGAGTGTAGGGAACACTGAAGCTTTCTTT. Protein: CAWSVGNTEAFF.

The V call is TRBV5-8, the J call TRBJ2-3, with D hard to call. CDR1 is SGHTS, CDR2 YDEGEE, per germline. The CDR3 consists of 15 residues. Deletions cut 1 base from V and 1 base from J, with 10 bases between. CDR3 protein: CASSLRGVGTDTQYF. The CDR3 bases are TGTGCCAGCAGCTTGCGTGGGGTCGGCACAGATACGCAGTATTTT. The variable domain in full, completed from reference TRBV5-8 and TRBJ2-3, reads EAGVTQSPTHLIKTRGQQATLRCSPISGHTSVYWYQQALGLGLQFLLWYDEGEERNRGNFPPRFSGRQFPNYSSELNVNALELEDSALYLCASSLRGVGTDTQYFGPGTRLTVL.

CDR3 region: CATCAGDLENEQFF. In nucleotides, the CDR3 is TGTGCCACCTGCGCGGGGGACTTAGAAAATGAGCAGTTCTTC. The chain joins TRBV24-1 to TRBJ2-1; 7 positions match TRBD2. CDR3 length: 14 amino acids. Trimming took 9 bases from V and 7 from J; bases not matched to a gene: 11. Per the germline V gene, CDR1 is KGHDR and CDR2 is SFDVKD.

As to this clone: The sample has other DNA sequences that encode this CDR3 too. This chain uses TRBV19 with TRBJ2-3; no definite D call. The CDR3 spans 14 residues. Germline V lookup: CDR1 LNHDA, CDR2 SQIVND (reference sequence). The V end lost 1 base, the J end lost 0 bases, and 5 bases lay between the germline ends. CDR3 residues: CASSIGESTDTQYF. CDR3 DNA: TGTGCCAGTAGTATAGGAGAAAGCACAGATACGCAGTATTTT.

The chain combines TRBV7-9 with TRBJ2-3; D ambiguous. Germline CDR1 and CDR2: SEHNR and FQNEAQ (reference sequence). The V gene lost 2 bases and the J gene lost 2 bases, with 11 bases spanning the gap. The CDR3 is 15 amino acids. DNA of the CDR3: TGTGCCAGCAGCTTATATGCTAGTGTCACAGATACGCAGTATTTT. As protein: CASSLYASVTDTQYF.

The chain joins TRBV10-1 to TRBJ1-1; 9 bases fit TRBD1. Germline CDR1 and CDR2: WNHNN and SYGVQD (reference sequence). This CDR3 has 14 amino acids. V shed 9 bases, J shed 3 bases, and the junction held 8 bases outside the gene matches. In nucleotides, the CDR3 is TGCGCCAGTTCCACGGGACAGGGAGACACTGAAGCTTTCTTT. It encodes CASSTGQGDTEAFF.

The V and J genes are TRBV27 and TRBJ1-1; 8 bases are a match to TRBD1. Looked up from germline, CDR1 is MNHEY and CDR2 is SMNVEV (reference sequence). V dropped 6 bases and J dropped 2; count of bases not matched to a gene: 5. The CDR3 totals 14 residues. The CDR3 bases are TGTGCCAGCAGGCCACAGGGGGATAACACTGAAGCTTTCTTT. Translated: CASRPQGDNTEAFF.

The CDR3 region has the DNA TGTGCCAGCACCGAAAGGTACGAGCAGTACTTC. The encoded protein is CASTERYEQYF. This chain connects TRBV7-9 to TRBJ2-7; D not resolved. Germline values: CDR1 SEHNR, CDR2 FQNEAQ (reference sequence). The CDR3 covers 11 residues. V was pared by 7 bases and J by 4 bases, with 8 bases between.

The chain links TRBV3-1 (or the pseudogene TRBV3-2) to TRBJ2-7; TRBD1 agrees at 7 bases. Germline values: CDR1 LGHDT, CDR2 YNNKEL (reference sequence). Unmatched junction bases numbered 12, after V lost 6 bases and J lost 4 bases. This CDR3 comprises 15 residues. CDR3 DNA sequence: TGTGCCAGCAGAGAACAGCCGGGACAGAGTTACGAGCAGTACTTC. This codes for CASREQPGQSYEQYF.

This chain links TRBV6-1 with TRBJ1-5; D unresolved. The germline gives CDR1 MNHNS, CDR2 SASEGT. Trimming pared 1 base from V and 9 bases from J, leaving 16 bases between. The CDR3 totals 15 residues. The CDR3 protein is CASSEVLDSSGPQHF. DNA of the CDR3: TGTGCCAGCAGTGAAGTTCTGGATTCCTCGGGGCCCCAGCATTTT.

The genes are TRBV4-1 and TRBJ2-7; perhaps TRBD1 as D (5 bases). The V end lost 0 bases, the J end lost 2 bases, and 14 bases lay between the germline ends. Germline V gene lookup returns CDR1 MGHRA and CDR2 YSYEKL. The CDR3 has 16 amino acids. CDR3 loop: CASSQDAREVAYEQYF. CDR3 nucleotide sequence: TGCGCCAGCAGCCAAGATGCCAGGGAAGTTGCCTACGAGCAGTACTTC.

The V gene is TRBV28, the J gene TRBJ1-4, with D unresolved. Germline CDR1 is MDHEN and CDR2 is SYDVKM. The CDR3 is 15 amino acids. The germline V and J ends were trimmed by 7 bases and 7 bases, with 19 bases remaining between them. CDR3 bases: TGTGCCAGCACCACCTGGCGAAGAGAGGTTGAAAAACTGTTTTTT. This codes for CASTTWRREVEKLFF.

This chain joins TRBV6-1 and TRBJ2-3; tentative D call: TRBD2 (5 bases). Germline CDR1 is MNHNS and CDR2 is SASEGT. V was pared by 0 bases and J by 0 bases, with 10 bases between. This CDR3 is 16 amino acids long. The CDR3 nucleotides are TGTGCCAGCAGTGAAGCGCTAGGCGGGAGCACAGATACGCAGTATTTT. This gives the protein CASSEALGGSTDTQYF.

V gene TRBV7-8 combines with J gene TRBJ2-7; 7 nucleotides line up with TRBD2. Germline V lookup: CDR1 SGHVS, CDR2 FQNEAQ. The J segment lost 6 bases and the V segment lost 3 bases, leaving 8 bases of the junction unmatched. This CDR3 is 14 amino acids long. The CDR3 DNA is TGTGCCAGCAGCTTCCGGACTAGACGGGGCGAGCAGTACTTC. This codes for CASSFRTRRGEQYF.